Described below is a single T cell receptor beta chain sequence and its context. Its recognized antigen is unknown. Per-nucleotide qualities are absent, and no much larger clonotype sits a single base away. High-throughput TCR beta sequencing profiled peripheral blood CD8+ and CD4+ T cells from healthy donors, Susac syndrome patients and multiple sclerosis patients. The multiple sclerosis controls were treatment-naive patients who had stable or active relapsing-remitting disease and met the revised McDonald criteria. Bulk CD8+ and CD4+ T cells were purified magnetically by negative isolation, whereas CD8+ TEMRA cells were enriched by FACS. Blood was collected in EDTA tubes and processed within 24 hours, with PBMCs isolated through density gradient centrifugation. PBMCs destined for TCR sequencing were cryopreserved in liquid nitrogen and later thawed in a 37 °C water bath. Purity of sorted or isolated CD4+, CD8+ and CD8+ TEMRA cells was at least 90%.

CDR1 and CDR2 are read off the germline V gene as SNHLY and FYNNEI. The CDR3 measures 14 amino acids from cysteine to phenylalanine. The read is trimmed to its CDR3 DNA, 42 bases read in frame from base 1. V lost 6 bases and J lost 6 bases, and the count of bases not matched to a germline gene is 10. This specimen belongs to a study of CD8 T cells in Susac syndrome (dated by TCRdb to between 2018 and 2020). About the full investigation: Whether CD8+ T cell activation and differentiation in Susac syndrome was antigen driven was tested using repertoire sequencing. The research as a whole found: The number of individuals in the TCR sequencing and HLA analysis was recognized as being relatively small.

RNA was extracted with the RNeasy kit and about 0.5 to 1 ug was reverse transcribed using random hexamers. The immunoSEQ multiplex PCR assay, covering 54 Vbeta and 13 Jbeta segments, was used to amplify TCR beta CDR3 regions. PCR amplification bias was corrected using a synthetic template baseline for primer optimization and computational correction. On the authors' methods: Reads were annotated to V, D and J genes per IMGT and analyzed with immunoSEQ Analyzer, keeping only productive sequences. Clonality was calculated as one minus the Shannon entropy normalized by log2 of the number of productive unique sequences. For each patient and control, public and private clones were evaluated within the 100 most prevalent clones. Susac-specific clones were defined as absent from healthy and MS cohorts, 850 to 1,300 published viral clones and other ImmuneACCESS disease sequences. TCRdb ran its own pipeline on the public reads, namely fastp trimming at Q25 and MiXCR clone calling, and kept in-frame beta chains. A single entry per CDR3 protein holds the most common genes and DNA from its merged rows. The authors' filters were not applied to this entry. The sample records approximately 230,000 distinct CDR3 sequences, approximately 92% of which are singletons. The top ten clones comprise less than 0.075% of the sample.

The receptor was derived from a human donor with multiple sclerosis. Here the chain combines TRBV2 and TRBJ1-2; TRBD1 lines up with 7 middle nucleotides. The specimen was CD4+ T cells from PBMCs. The nucleotide sequence is given as TGTGCCAGCAGCGATGGGACAGCCTTCCATGGCTACACCTTC. The resulting protein is CASSDGTAFHGYTF.